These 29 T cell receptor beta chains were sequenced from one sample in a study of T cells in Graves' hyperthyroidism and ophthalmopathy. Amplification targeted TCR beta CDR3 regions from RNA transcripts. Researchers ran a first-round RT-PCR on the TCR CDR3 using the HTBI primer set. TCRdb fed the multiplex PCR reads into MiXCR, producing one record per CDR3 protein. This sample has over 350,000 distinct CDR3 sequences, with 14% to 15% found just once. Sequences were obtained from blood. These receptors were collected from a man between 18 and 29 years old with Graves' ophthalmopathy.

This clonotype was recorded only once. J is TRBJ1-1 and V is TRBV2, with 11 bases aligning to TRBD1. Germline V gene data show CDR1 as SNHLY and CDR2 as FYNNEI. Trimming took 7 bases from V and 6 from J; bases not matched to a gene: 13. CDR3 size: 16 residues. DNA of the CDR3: TGTGCCAGCACACCCTGGACAGGGGGCTTAACAGCTGAAGCTTTCTTT. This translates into CASTPWTGGLTAEAFF.

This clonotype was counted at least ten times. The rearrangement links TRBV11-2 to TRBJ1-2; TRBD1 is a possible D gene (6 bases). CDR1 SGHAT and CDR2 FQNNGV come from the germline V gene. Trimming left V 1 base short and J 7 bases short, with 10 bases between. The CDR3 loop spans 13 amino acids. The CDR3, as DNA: TGTGCCAGCAGCTTAGCGGGGGCAGGTGGCTACACCTTC. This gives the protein CASSLAGAGGYTF.

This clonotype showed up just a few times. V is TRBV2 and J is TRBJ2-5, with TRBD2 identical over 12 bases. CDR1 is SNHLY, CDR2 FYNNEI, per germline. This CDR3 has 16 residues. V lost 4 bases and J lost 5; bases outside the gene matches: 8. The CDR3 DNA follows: TGTGCCAGCAGTGCTTTACTAGCGGGGGGAGGGGAGACCCAGTACTTC. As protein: CASSALLAGGGETQYF.

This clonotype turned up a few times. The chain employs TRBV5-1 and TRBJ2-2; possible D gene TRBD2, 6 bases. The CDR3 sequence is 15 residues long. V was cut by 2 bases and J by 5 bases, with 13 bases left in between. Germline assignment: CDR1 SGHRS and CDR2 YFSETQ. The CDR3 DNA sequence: TGCGCCAGCAGCTTTGGTTTGCGGGGAACCGGGGAGCTGTTTTTT. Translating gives CASSFGLRGTGELFF.

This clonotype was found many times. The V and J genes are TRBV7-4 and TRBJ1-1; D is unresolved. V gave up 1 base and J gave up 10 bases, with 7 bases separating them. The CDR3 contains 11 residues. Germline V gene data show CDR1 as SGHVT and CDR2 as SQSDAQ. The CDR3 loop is CASSLGGVAFF. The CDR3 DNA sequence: TGTGCCAGCAGCTTAGGCGGGGTAGCTTTCTTT.

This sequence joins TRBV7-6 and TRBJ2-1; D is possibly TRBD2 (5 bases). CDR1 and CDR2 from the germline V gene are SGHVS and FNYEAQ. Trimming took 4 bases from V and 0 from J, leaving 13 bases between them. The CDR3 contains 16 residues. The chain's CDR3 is CASSSGGLSSYNEQFF. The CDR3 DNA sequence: TGTGCCAGCAGCTCAGGCGGGCTTAGCTCCTACAATGAGCAGTTCTTC.

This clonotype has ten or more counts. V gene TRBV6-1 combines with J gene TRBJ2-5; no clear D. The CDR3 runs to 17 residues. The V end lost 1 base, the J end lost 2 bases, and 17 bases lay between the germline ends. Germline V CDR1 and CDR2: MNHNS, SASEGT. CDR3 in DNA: TGTGCCAGCAGTGAAGGGGCGATAGGACGTGGGCAAGAGACCCAGTACTTC. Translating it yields CASSEGAIGRGQETQYF.

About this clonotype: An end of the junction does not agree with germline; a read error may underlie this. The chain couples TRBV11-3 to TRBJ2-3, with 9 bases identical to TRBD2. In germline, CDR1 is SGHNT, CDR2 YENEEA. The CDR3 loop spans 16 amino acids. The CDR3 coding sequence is TGTGCCAGCAGCCTCGTAGCGGGGGCTAGCACAGATATGCAGTATTTT. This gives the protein CASSLVAGASTDMQYF.

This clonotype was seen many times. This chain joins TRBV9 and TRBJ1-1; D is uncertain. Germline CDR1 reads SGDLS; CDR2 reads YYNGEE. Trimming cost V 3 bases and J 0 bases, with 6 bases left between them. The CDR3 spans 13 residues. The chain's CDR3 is CASSARLNTEAFF. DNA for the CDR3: TGTGCCAGCAGCGCAAGGCTGAACACTGAAGCTTTCTTT. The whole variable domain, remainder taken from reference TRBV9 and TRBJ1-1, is DSGVTQTPKHLITATGQRVTLRCSPRSGDLSVYWYQQSLDQGLQFLIQYYNGEERAKGNILERFSAQQFPDLHSELNLSSLELGDSALYFCASSARLNTEAFFGQGTRLTVV.

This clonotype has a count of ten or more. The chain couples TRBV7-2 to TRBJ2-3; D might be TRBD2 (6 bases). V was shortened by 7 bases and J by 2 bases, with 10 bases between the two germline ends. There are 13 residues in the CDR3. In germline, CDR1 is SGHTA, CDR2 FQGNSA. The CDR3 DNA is TGTGCCAGCAAACTAGCCTTCACAGATACGCAGTATTTT. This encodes CASKLAFTDTQYF. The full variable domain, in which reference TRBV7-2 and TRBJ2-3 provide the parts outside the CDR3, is GAGVSQSPSNKVTEKGKDVELRCDPISGHTALYWYRQSLGQGLEFLIYFQGNSAPDKSGLPSDRFSAERTGGSVSTLTIQRTQQEDSAVYLCASKLAFTDTQYFGPGTRLTVL.

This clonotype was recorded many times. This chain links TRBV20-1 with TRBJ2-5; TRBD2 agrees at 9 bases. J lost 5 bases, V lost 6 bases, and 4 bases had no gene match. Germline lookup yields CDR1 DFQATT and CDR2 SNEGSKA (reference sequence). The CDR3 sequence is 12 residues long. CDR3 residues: CSARAGGETQYF. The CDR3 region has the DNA TGCAGTGCGCGAGCGGGGGGCGAGACCCAGTACTTC.

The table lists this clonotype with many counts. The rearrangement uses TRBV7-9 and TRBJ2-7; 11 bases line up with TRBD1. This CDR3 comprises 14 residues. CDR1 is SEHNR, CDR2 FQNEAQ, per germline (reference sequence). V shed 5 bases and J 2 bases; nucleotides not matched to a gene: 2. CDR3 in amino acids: CASSRGQGAYEQYF. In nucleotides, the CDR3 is TGTGCCAGCAGCCGGGGACAGGGGGCCTACGAGCAGTACTTC. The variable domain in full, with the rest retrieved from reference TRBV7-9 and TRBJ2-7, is DTGVSQNPRHKITKRGQNVTFRCDPISEHNRLYWYRQTLGQGPEFLTYFQNEAQLEKSRLLSDRFSAERPKGSFSTLEIQRTEQGDSAMYLCASSRGQGAYEQYFGPGTRLTVT.

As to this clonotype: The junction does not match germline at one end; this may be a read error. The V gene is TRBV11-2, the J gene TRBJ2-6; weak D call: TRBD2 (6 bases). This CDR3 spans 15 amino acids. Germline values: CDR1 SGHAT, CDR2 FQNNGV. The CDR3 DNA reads TGCGCCAGCAGCTGTGGGACTTCTCTGGCCAACGTCCTGACTTTC. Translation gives CASSCGTSLANVLTF.

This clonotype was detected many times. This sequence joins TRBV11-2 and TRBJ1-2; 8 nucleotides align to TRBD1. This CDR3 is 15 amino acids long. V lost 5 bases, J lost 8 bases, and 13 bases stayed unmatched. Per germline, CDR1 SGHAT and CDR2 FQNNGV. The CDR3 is CASSIDIDRGYGYTF. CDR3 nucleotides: TGTGCCAGCAGCATTGATATCGACAGGGGTTACGGCTACACCTTC.

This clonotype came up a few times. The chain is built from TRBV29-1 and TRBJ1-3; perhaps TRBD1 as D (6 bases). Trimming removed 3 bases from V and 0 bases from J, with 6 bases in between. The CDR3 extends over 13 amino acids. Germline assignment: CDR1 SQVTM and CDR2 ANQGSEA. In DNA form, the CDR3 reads TGCAGCGTTGAGGACAGCTCTGGAAACACCATATATTTT. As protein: CSVEDSSGNTIYF.

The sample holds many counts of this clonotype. CDR3 protein: CASNMAGGDLYGYTF. DNA for the CDR3: TGCGCCAGCAATATGGCAGGGGGCGATTTGTATGGCTACACCTTC. The V call is TRBV5-1, the J call TRBJ1-2, with 8 bases identical to TRBD1. CDR3 length equals 15 residues. The germline V gene encodes CDR1 SGHRS and CDR2 YFSETQ. V lost 6 bases, J lost 5 bases, and 12 bases stayed unmatched.

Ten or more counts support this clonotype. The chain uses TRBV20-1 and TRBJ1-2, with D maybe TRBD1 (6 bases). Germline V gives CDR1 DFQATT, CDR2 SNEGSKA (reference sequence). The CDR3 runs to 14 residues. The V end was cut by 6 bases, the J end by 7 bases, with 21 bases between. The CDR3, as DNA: TGCAGTGCCCCTCTGGTGCGGGGGGCGCCTGGCTACACCTTC. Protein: CSAPLVRGAPGYTF.

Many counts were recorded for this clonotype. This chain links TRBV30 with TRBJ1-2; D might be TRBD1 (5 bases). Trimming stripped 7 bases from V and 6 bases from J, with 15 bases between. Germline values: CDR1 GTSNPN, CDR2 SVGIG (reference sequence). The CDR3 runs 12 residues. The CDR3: CASTYGGDGYTF. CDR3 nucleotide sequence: TGTGCCTCTACGTACGGGGGGGATGGCTACACCTTC.

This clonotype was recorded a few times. CDR3 in amino acids: CASSTLVGLETQYF. DNA for the CDR3: TGTGCCAGTAGTACCCTAGTGGGGTTGGAGACCCAGTACTTC. The V gene is TRBV19, the J gene TRBJ2-5; D call uncertain. Germline values: CDR1 LNHDA, CDR2 SQIVND (reference sequence). V was trimmed by 4 bases and J by 5 bases, leaving 14 bases between them. The CDR3 has 14 residues.

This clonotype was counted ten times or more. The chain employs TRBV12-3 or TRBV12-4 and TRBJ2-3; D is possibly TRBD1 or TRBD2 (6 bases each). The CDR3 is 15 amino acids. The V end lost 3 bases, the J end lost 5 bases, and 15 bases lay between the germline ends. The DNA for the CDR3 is TGTGCCAGCAGTTTTTTAGGGGGGTTTGAAGATACGCAGTATTTT. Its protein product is CASSFLGGFEDTQYF.

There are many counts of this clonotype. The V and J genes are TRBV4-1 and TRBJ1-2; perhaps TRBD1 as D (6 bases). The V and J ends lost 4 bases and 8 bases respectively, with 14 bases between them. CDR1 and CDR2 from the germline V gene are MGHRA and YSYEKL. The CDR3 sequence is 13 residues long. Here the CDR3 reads CASSLIMTGGYTF. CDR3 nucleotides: TGCGCCAGCAGCCTTATAATGACAGGCGGCTACACCTTC.

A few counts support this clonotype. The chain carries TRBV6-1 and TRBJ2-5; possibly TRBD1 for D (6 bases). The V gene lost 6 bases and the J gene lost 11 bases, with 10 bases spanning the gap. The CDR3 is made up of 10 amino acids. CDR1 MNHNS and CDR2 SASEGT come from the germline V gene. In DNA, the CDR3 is TGTGCCAGCAGGAACAGGGCACAGTACTTC. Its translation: CASRNRAQYF.

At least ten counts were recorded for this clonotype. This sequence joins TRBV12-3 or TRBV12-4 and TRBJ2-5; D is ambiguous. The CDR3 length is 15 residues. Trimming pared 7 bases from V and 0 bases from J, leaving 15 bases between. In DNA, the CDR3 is TGTGCCAGCACCGAAGGTCAGAAGTACCAAGAGACCCAGTACTTC. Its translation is CASTEGQKYQETQYF.

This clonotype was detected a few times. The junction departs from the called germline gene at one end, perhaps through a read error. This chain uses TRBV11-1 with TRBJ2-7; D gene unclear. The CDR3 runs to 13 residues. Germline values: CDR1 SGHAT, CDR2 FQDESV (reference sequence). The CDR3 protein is CASGLDYSYEQYF. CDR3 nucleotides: TGTGCCAGCGGCTTAGATTACTCCTACGAGCAGTACTTC.

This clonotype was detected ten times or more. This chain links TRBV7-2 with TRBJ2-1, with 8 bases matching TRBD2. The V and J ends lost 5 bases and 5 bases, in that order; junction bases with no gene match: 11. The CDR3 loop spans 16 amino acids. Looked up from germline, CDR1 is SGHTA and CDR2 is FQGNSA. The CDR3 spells CASSTIAGGPNNEQFF. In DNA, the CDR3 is TGTGCCAGCAGCACCATTGCGGGGGGTCCTAACAATGAGCAGTTCTTC. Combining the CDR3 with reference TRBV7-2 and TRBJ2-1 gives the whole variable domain GAGVSQSPSNKVTEKGKDVELRCDPISGHTALYWYRQSLGQGLEFLIYFQGNSAPDKSGLPSDRFSAERTGGSVSTLTIQRTQQEDSAVYLCASSTIAGGPNNEQFFGPGTRLTVL.

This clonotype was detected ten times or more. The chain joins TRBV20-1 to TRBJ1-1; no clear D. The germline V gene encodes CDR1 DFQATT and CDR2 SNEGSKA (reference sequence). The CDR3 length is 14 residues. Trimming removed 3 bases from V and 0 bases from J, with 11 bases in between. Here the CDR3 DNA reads TGCAGTGCTAGCTCGACTGGAATGAACACTGAAGCTTTCTTT. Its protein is CSASSTGMNTEAFF.

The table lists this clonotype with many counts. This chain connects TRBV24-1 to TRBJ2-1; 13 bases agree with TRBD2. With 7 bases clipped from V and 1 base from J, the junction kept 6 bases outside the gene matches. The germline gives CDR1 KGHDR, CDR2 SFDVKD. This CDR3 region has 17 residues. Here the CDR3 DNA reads TGTGCCACCAGAGGGACTAGCGGGGCCCTATCCTACAATGAGCAGTTCTTC. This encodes CATRGTSGALSYNEQFF.

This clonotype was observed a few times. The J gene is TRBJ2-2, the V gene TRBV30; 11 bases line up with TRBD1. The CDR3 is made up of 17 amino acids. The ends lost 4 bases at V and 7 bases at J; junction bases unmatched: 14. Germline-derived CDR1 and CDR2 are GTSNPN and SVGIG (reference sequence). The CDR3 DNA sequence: TGTGCCTGGACCAACACCGGGACAGGGGGGCACAGCGGGGAGCTGTTTTTT. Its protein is CAWTNTGTGGHSGELFF.

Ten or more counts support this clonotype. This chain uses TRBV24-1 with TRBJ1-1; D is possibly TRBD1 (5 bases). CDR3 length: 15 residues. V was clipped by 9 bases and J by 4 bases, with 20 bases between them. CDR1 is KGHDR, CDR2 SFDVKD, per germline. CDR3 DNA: TGTGCCACCGTGGGACCAGGGTCAGGAGGCACTGAAGCTTTCTTT. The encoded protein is CATVGPGSGGTEAFF.